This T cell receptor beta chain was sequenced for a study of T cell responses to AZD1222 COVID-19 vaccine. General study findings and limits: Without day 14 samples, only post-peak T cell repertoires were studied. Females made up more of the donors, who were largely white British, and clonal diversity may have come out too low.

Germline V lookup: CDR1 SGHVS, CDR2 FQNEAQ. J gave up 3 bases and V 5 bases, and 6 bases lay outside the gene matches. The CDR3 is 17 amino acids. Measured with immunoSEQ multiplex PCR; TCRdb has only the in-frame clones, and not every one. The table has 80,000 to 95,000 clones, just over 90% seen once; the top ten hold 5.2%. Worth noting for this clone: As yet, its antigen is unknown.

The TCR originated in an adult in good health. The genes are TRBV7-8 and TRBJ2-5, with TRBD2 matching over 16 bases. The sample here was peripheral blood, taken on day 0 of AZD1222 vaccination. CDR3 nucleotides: TGTGCCAGCAGCCGGGGACTAGCGGGAGGGCGTGAAGAGACCCAGTACTTC. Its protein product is CASSRGLAGGREETQYF.